The 9 T cell receptor beta chains in this list originate from one sample, sequenced in a study of CD8+ T cells in alopecia areata. Sorting used CD4, CD8alpha, NKG2D, NKG2ACE and other markers on pooled cutaneous lymph node cells. As the sequencing template, cDNA was produced by extracting RNA and reverse transcribing it. Profiling relied on immunoSEQ multiplex PCR, and the TCRdb table lists in-frame clones only, not all of them. Listed for the sample are about 6,000 clones, none seen a single time. Sequenced input: CD8+ T cells sorted from a lymph node. Source of these receptors: a C3H/HeJ mouse with alopecia areata. Mice of this strain are of MHC haplotype H2-k.

In this sample, this clone turned up many times. The gene symbols are mouse symbols. The sequenced fragment ends 4 residues before the CDR3 boundary, so the rest is inferred from the germline J gene. The chain uses TRBV13-2 and TRBJ2-1; a possible D gene is TRBD1 (6 bases). CDR3 size: 17 residues. V was clipped by 2 bases and J by 0 bases, with 15 bases between them. Germline V lookup: CDR1 NNHNN, CDR2 SYGAGS (reference sequence). The CDR3 here is CASGEQGGDINYAEQFF. The part of the CDR3 DNA that was read is TGTGCCAGCGGTGAGCAAGGAGGGGACATTAACTATGCT.

This clone was seen many times. Genes here carry mouse names. The missing CDR3 end, 4 residues past where the read stops, is filled in from the germline J gene. The gene calls are TRBV5 and TRBJ2-2; maybe TRBD1 (6 bases). Trimming cost V 0 bases and J 1 base, with 6 bases left between them. The CDR3 length is 15 residues. The germline CDR1 and CDR2 sequences are LGHNA and YNLKQL (reference sequence). The CDR3 spells CASSQEDRNTGQLYF. CDR3 bases read: TGTGCCAGCAGCCAAGAGGACAGAAACACCGGG.

This clone was counted at least ten times. The gene names here belong to mouse. The CDR3 extends 4 residues past the end of the read, so its final part is completed from the germline J gene. The chain combines TRBV14 with TRBJ1-1, with D possibly TRBD1 on 5 matching bases. Trimming removed 1 base at V and 0 bases at J, with 7 bases between. The CDR3 has 14 amino acids. CDR1 and CDR2 (germline): SGHDT, FRDEAV. CDR3 DNA, as far as it was read: TGTGCCAGCAGTTTCCGGGGGGCAAACACA. It specifies CASSFRGANT. The entire CDR3 reads CASSFRGANTEVFF.

This clone was observed many times. The gene symbols are mouse symbols. The observed sequence ends 4 residues before the CDR3 terminus, with the missing tail filled in from the germline J gene. The chain uses TRBV13-2 and TRBJ2-3, with TRBD2 identical over 11 bases. Germline-derived CDR1 and CDR2 are NNHNN and SYGAGS (reference sequence). The J segment lost 0 bases and the V segment lost 2 bases, leaving 2 bases of the junction unmatched. The CDR3 loop spans 16 amino acids. CDR3 DNA, as far as it was read: TGTGCCAGCGGTGAGGGACTGGGGGCTAGTGCAGAA. The encoded protein is CASGEGLGASAE. The whole CDR3 protein reads CASGEGLGASAETLYF.

Details on this clone: Here the gene names and germline are mouse. The missing CDR3 end, 4 residues past where the read stops, is filled in from the germline J gene. The rearrangement links TRBV29 to TRBJ2-1, with TRBD1 matching over 10 bases. J was trimmed by 0 bases and V by 4 bases; bases with no gene match: 6. Germline assignment: CDR1 MSHET and CDR2 SYDVDS. This CDR3 has 17 amino acids. Partial CDR3 DNA: TGTGCTAGCAGTTCTCCGGGACAGGGGAATAACTATGCT. Protein product: CASSSPGQGNNYA. The CDR3, in full, reads CASSSPGQGNNYAEQFF.

Judged by abundance, this clone is medium-sized. Gene and germline names: mouse. Read sequence stops 4 residues before the CDR3 end, and the germline J gene provides the missing end. The rearrangement joins TRBV16 to TRBJ2-1; 9 nucleotides match TRBD2. There are 14 residues in the CDR3. Germline lookup yields CDR1 SGHSA and CDR2 FRNQAP. After removal of 6 bases from V and 1 base from J, the junction contained 1 base not matched to a gene. Incomplete CDR3 DNA: TGTGCAAGCAGGCTGGGGGGGAACTATGCT. Its protein is CASRLGGNYA. The CDR3 in its entirety is CASRLGGNYAEQFF.

This clone turned up a few times. Each gene name is a mouse one. The sequence runs out 4 residues before the end of the CDR3; the remainder is reconstructed from the germline J gene. The chain carries TRBV29 and TRBJ2-7; D unclear. The V end was cut by 2 bases, the J end by 0 bases, with 14 bases between. Germline CDR1 MSHET, CDR2 SYDVDS. The CDR3 spans 16 residues. The sequenced CDR3 bases are TGTGCTAGCAGTTTACACAGAAAAACTCACTCCTAT. Translated, it gives CASSLHRKTHSY. The whole CDR3 protein reads CASSLHRKTHSYEQYF. Complete variable domain (other parts from reference TRBV29 and TRBJ2-7): DMKVTQMPRYLIKRMGENVLLECGQDMSHETMYWYRQDPGLGLQLIYISYDVDSNSEGDIPKGYRVSRKKREHFSLILDSAKTNQTSVYFCASSLHRKTHSYEQYFGPGTRLTVL.

This clone has a count of ten or more. Any gene name here is a mouse gene name. The CDR3 is cut off 4 residues early in the read; its end comes from the germline J gene. The chain uses TRBV13-3 and TRBJ2-1, with 7 nucleotides matching TRBD1. This CDR3 contains 13 residues. CDR1 NNHDY and CDR2 SYVADS come from the germline V gene. Trimming at V came to 3 bases and at J to 4 bases, leaving 1 base not matched to a gene. The covered CDR3 bases are TGTGCCAGCAGTGCGGGACAGTATGCT. As protein: CASSAGQYA. In full, the CDR3 is CASSAGQYAEQFF.

Many counts were recorded for this clone. Gene names denote mouse genes. The CDR3 goes on 4 residues after the read ends, and that part is filled in from the germline J gene. The chain recombines TRBV31 with TRBJ1-2; D remains ambiguous. V lost 1 base to trimming and J lost 1 base, with 10 bases between them. The germline gives CDR1 GKSSPN, CDR2 SITVG. The CDR3 length is 14 residues. The CDR3 sequence: CAWSPPQQNSDYTF. The CDR3 bases that were read are TGTGCCTGGAGTCCCCCACAACAAAACTCC. The full variable domain, completed using reference TRBV31 and TRBJ1-2, is AQTIHQWPVAEIKAVGSPLSLGCTIKGKSSPNLYWYWQATGGTLQQLFYSITVGQVESVVQLNLSASRPKDDQFILSTEKLLLSHSGFYLCAWSPPQQNSDYTFGSGTRLLVI.